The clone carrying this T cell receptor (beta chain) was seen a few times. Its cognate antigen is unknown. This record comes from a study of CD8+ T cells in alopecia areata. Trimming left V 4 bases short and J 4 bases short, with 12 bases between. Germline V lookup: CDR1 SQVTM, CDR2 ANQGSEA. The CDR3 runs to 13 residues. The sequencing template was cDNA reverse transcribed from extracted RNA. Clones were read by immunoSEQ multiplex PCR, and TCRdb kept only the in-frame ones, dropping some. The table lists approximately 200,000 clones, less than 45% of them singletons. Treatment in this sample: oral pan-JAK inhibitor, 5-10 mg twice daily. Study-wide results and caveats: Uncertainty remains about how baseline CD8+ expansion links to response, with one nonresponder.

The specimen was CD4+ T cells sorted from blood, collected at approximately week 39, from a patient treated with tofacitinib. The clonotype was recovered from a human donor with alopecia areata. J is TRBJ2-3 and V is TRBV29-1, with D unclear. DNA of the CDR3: TGCAGCGTTGGAGCGAGATGGGCAGATACGCAGTATTTT. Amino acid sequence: CSVGARWADTQYF.